These T cell receptor beta chains were read from a single sample in a study of blood T cell repertoires in COVID-19. The assay was immunoSEQ multiplex PCR, and TCRdb's table has in-frame clones only and misses some. Of about 240,000 clones in the sample, roughly 86% were seen once. Source material: peripheral blood. These receptors came from a woman aged 70-85 years with active or convalescent COVID-19. CDR3s include the opening cysteine and the closing phenylalanine or tryptophan. D genes are given only for firm matches. Clone sizes are given selectively: once, few, many, or a class where the clone is expanded.

CDR3nt | CDR3aa | j_gene | abundance | d_gene | v_gene
TGTGCCAGCACCGAATCGGTAGGGGGCTATGGCTACACCTTC | CASTESVGGYGYTF | TRBJ1-2 | NA | NA | TRBV27
TGTGCCAGCTCACCACGGACAGGGTCGGGTGGCTACACCTTC | CASSPRTGSGGYTF | TRBJ1-2 | NA | TRBD1 | TRBV18
TGTGCCAGCAGTCCTTTACGAGTTAGCTACACCTTC | CASSPLRVSYTF | TRBJ1-2 | NA | NA | TRBV28
TGTGCCAGCAGTGATAGCGGTAGCTCCTACAATGAGCAGTTCTTC | CASSDSGSSYNEQFF | TRBJ2-1 | NA | NA | TRBV6-1
TGTGCCAGCAGCTATATTGGGCGACAGGGAGGCTACGAGCAGTACTTC | CASSYIGRQGGYEQYF | TRBJ2-7 | NA | NA | TRBV7-9
TGTGCCAGCAGCTTAGCAACTAGCGGGGGAACAGATACGCAGTATTTT | CASSLATSGGTDTQYF | TRBJ2-3 | once | TRBD2 | TRBV7-6
TGTGCCAGTAGTCAAGACGGGAGGGTGGGAGCTTTCTTT | CASSQDGRVGAFF | TRBJ1-1 | NA | NA | TRBV19
TGTGCCAGCACCCGGTCCCCTCTTAATTCACCCCTCCACTTT | CASTRSPLNSPLHF | TRBJ1-6 | NA | NA | TRBV13
TGTGCCAGCAGCCCGCCAGGCACCGGGAGTAGATTATTC | CASSPPGTGSRLF | TRBJ2-7 | NA | NA | TRBV11-2
TGCGCCAGCAGCTTACCGGGGACTAGCGGGGGGCCGACACAAGAGACCCAGTACTTC | CASSLPGTSGGPTQETQYF | TRBJ2-5 | NA | TRBD2 | TRBV5-1
TGTGCCAGCAGCTTAGGGGCAGGGTTTGGGGAAAAACTGTTTTTT | CASSLGAGFGEKLFF | TRBJ1-4 | NA | NA | TRBV11-2
TGTGCCAGCAGGCCGGCCAAGTGGCAGGGAGCTTTCTTT | CASRPAKWQGAFF | TRBJ1-1 | NA | NA | TRBV5-6
TGTGCCAGCAGCTTAATTGGGACAGTCGAAGCTTTCTTT | CASSLIGTVEAFF | TRBJ1-1 | few | TRBD1 | TRBV7-8
TGTGCCAGCAGCCCCGGGACAGGGGGCTACGAGCAGTACTTC | CASSPGTGGYEQYF | TRBJ2-7 | NA | TRBD1 | TRBV11-3
TGCGCCAGCAGCCAAGCTTCAGGGAGGGCTCAATACACCTTC | CASSQASGRAQYTF | TRBJ1-2 | NA | NA | TRBV4-3
TGTGCCAGCAGCTTAGCCCCGACAGGCGGCGGCTACACCTTC | CASSLAPTGGGYTF | TRBJ1-2 | NA | NA | TRBV7-3
TGTGCCAGCAGTTACAGGGGATTGGGTGGCTACACCTTC | CASSYRGLGGYTF | TRBJ1-2 | NA | NA | TRBV6-2/TRBV6-3
TGTGCCAGCAGCTTGTTTAACGTAGCCTACGAGCAGTACTTC | CASSLFNVAYEQYF | TRBJ2-7 | NA | NA | TRBV5-6
TGCAGTGCGAGCGCCTACAATGAGCAGTTCTTC | CSASAYNEQFF | TRBJ2-1 | NA | NA | TRBV20-1
TGTGCCAGCAGTTTATATAAGAGTCCTCATGGCTACACCTTC | CASSLYKSPHGYTF | TRBJ1-2 | NA | NA | TRBV27
TGTGCCAGCAGCTTAGAGGGGGAGAAAGCTTTCTTT | CASSLEGEKAFF | TRBJ1-1 | NA | NA | TRBV7-2
TGTGCCAGTAGCCTGAGTAGACTCTACGAGCAGTACTTC | CASSLSRLYEQYF | TRBJ2-7 | once | NA | TRBV19
TGTGCCAGCAGTCCTGAATGGGGGGGTTACGAGCAGTACTTC | CASSPEWGGYEQYF | TRBJ2-7 | few | TRBD2 | TRBV6-5
TGTGCCAGCAGCTTTAGGCCAGGGGGCAATTCACCCCTCCACTTT | CASSFRPGGNSPLHF | TRBJ1-6 | NA | TRBD1 | TRBV5-5
TGTGCCAGCAGTTTTTTGGGAGGGGGCCAAGAGACCCAGTACTTC | CASSFLGGGQETQYF | TRBJ2-5 | NA | NA | TRBV27
TGTGCCAGCAGCTTAGGGAGGGCAGGGGGCGTGTCAGATACGCAGTATTTT | CASSLGRAGGVSDTQYF | TRBJ2-3 | NA | TRBD1 | TRBV7-9
TGTGCCAGCAGCGGGGAAGGGGGACAGCCCCAGCATTTT | CASSGEGGQPQHF | TRBJ1-5 | once | NA | TRBV11-2
TGTGCCAGCAGTCCTAGCGGGGGGGGCACAGATACGCAGTATTTT | CASSPSGGGTDTQYF | TRBJ2-3 | NA | TRBD2 | TRBV7-2
TGTGCCAGCAGCTCTGGGCGAAACACTGAAGCTTTCTTT | CASSSGRNTEAFF | TRBJ1-1 | NA | NA | TRBV11-3
TGCGCCAGCAGCCAGGACGGCGCAGGGAACGAGCAGTACTTC | CASSQDGAGNEQYF | TRBJ2-7 | NA | NA | TRBV4-3
TGTGCCAGCAGCTTAGACGGGAATGGCTACACCTTC | CASSLDGNGYTF | TRBJ1-2 | few | NA | TRBV7-2
TGTGCCAGCTCACCACGGGACAGGCTCGAAAAACTGTTTTTT | CASSPRDRLEKLFF | TRBJ1-4 | NA | TRBD1 | TRBV18
TGTGCCAGCAGCTTAGGGCCAGACAATCAGCCCCAGCATTTT | CASSLGPDNQPQHF | TRBJ1-5 | NA | NA | TRBV7-2
TGTGCCAGCAGCCATGCCCCAGACAGGGCTGGGACTGAAGCTTTCTTT | CASSHAPDRAGTEAFF | TRBJ1-1 | NA | TRBD1 | TRBV3-1/TRBV3-2
TGTGCCAGCAGCCAAGCGCAGGGGGTGATACCCCTCCACTTT | CASSQAQGVIPLHF | TRBJ1-6 | NA | TRBD1 | TRBV4-2
TGTGCCAGCAGCTCAGGATATCTCGGGACAGACCAAGAGACCCAGTACTTC | CASSSGYLGTDQETQYF | TRBJ2-5 | NA | TRBD1 | TRBV7-8
TGTGCCAGCAGCTTAGGGGGAGGGGAAAGACGCGAGCAGTACTTC | CASSLGGGERREQYF | TRBJ2-7 | NA | TRBD2 | TRBV7-9
TGCGCCAGCAGCTTGGAACTGGGACAGGGGTTGGAGCAGTACTTC | CASSLELGQGLEQYF | TRBJ2-7 | NA | TRBD1 | TRBV5-1
TGCGCCAGCAGCTCCTCCGGGACAGGGCAGTCACCCCTCCACTTT | CASSSSGTGQSPLHF | TRBJ1-6 | NA | TRBD1 | TRBV5-1